This is a list of T cell receptor beta chains from one sample in a study of T cells in Graves' hyperthyroidism and ophthalmopathy. TCRdb reprocessed the multiplex PCR reads with MiXCR, giving one entry per CDR3 protein. Here the sample spans a few hundred thousand distinct CDR3 sequences, about 16% being singletons. Sequencing was performed on blood. The receptors derive from a woman in her fifties or sixties with Graves' hyperthyroidism that later progressed to Graves' ophthalmopathy. The CDR3 runs from the conserved cysteine through the conserved F or W. Fields, in order: J gene, clone size, D gene, V gene, CDR3 DNA, CDR3 protein. A D gene is named only where the DNA matches it firmly. The size field is filled for only some rows; it gives once, few, many or a size class.

TRBJ2-1 many - TRBV5-5 TGTGCCAGCAGCTTGAACGTTGGCAATGAGCAGTTCTTC CASSLNVGNEQFF
TRBJ2-3 many - TRBV20-1 TGCAGTGCTAGCTCCGGGGTTGCCACAGATACGCAGTATTTT CSASSGVATDTQYF
TRBJ2-7 many - TRBV7-3 TGTGCCAGCAGCCACGGGGGTAGCTCCTACGAGCAGTACTTC CASSHGGSSYEQYF
TRBJ2-3 - - TRBV19 TGTGCCAGTAGTATAGTCCCCGGGACCACCGATACGCAGTATTTT CASSIVPGTTDTQYF
TRBJ2-1 many TRBD2 TRBV7-6 TGTGCCAGCAGCGCGGGACTAGCGGGAGGGCCCAATGAGCAGTTCTTC CASSAGLAGGPNEQFF
TRBJ2-1 - TRBD2 TRBV5-4 TGTGCCAGCAGCTTGCGACTAGCGGGAGAGGATGAGCAGTTCTTC CASSLRLAGEDEQFF
TRBJ1-1 - - TRBV7-9 TGTGCCAGCAGGTTTTTGGGGACTGAAGCTTTCTTT CASRFLGTEAFF
TRBJ2-7 many - TRBV28 TGTGCCAGTCGAGTCGCCTACGAGCAGTACTTC CASRVAYEQYF
TRBJ2-1 many - TRBV27 TGTGCCAGCAGTCTATCGCATCCGACTGGGACCTACAATGAGCAGTTCTTC CASSLSHPTGTYNEQFF
TRBJ2-5 few TRBD2 TRBV5-4 TGTGCCGGAGGGACTAATCAAGAGACCCAGTACTTC CAGGTNQETQYF
TRBJ2-3 many TRBD2 TRBV5-6 TGTGCCAGCAGCTTGATTAGCGGGAGCGGGGATACGCAGTATTTT CASSLISGSGDTQYF